This entry describes one TCR beta chain. The clone's antigen remains unknown. One base away there is no much larger clone; base qualities are not given. The entry originates in a study of blood T cell repertoires in COVID-19 (dated by TCRdb to 2018 to 2020). As for the study more broadly: The collaborator samples originated in the United States, Italy and Spain and spanned the acute and convalescent phases of COVID-19. Where available, HLA class I and class II types were taken from metadata supplied by the sample provider and were not determined by assay-based typing. The prospective study material was composed of cDNA or gDNA derived from T cells, B-cell-depleted T cells, or PBMCs. Samples came from the ongoing ImmuneRACE study (first 160 participants) plus 1,254 subjects from 6 global collaborators. The dataset comprised deeply sampled blood TCRbeta repertoires from subjects exposed to, actively infected with, or recovered from COVID-19. A freely available public database, intended as a resource for researchers studying the immune response to SARS-CoV-2, is where the repertoires were released. The sample metadata nearly always contained a de-identified subject ID, COVID-19 status, age in years and sex. Results the study describes overall, beyond this receptor: How much clinical and demographic metadata was included differed by source and by participant, and the metadata was provided uncurated.

Looking up the germline V gene (reference sequence) yields CDR1 MNHEY and CDR2 SMNVEV. V drops 3 bases and J drops 7 bases, leaving 9 bases in between. The CDR3 contains 13 residues, cysteine and phenylalanine counted. Only the CDR3 part of the read is kept: 39 bases, read in frame from the first base. The collaborating institutions used their own protocols to collect whole blood in K2EDTA tubes. For TCRbeta analysis, collaborator samples were shipped as frozen whole blood, as isolated PBMCs, or as DNA extracted from either sample type. TCRbeta CDR3 regions were amplified from genomic DNA by means of the immunoSEQ Assay, a bias-controlled multiplex PCR. Under the source paper's analysis protocol: Within the assay, amplification of reference gene primers was used to estimate how many nucleated cells each sample contained. To quantify the absolute abundance of each unique TCRbeta CDR3 rearrangement, sequence reads were collapsed and filtered. For each sample, productive Simpson clonality was calculated as the square root of Simpson's diversity index across productive rearrangements. Here the immuneACCESS table is served through TCRdb, limited to in-frame sequences with V and J called. Missing clones are a known gap in these copies; in checked studies unresolved V genes cover under half, and the rest lacks a known reason. V, J and clone size are those of that table, while D and trimming were read from the DNA. The sample contains fewer than 300,000 clones, less than 85% of them found a single time. The biggest ten clones account for roughly 3% of the sample.

This clonotype originated in a woman under 30 with acute or convalescent COVID-19. Specimen: peripheral blood. The chain joins TRBV27 to TRBJ1-4; the D gene is unclear. In nucleotides, the sequence is TGTGCCAGCAGTTTCTGGGAGGGTGAAAAACTGTTTTTT. Its translation reads: CASSFWEGEKLFF.